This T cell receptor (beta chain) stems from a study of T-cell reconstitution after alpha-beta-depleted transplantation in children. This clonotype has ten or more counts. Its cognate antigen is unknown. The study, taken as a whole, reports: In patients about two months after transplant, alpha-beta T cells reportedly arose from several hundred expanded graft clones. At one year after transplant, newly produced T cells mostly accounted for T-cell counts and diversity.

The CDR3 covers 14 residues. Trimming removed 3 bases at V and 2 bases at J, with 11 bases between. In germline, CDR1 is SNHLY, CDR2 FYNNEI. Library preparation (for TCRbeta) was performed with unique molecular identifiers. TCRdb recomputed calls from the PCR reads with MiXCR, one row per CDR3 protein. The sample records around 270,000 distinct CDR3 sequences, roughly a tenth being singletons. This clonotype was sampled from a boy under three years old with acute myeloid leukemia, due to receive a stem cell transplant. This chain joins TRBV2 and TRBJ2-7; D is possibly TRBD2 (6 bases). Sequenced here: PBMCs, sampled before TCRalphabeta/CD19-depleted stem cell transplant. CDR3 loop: CASSDPTSPYEQYF. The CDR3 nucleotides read TGTGCCAGCAGTGACCCAACTAGCCCCTACGAGCAGTACTTC.